This passage covers 29 T cell receptor beta chains from one sample sequenced in a study of blood T cells in healthy people across ages. Through a sample-barcoded 5' primer and a J-beta primer mix, a second PCR was run for roughly 7 to 11 cycles. MiXCR, applied by TCRdb to the 5' RACE reads, yields one record per CDR3 protein. The sample has under 800,000 distinct CDR3 sequences; roughly 41% are singletons. The sample comprised blood. These receptors were collected from a woman aged 60-75 years in good health.

The chain couples TRBV12-3 or TRBV12-4 to TRBJ1-1; 7 nucleotides align to TRBD1. The ends lost 4 bases at V and 4 bases at J; junction bases unmatched: 3. The CDR3 is 13 amino acids. As DNA, the CDR3 is TGTGCCAGCAGTTGGGCAGGGGGCACTGAAGCTTTCTTT. It codes for CASSWAGGTEAFF.

The rearrangement uses TRBV20-1 and TRBJ1-2, with TRBD1 identical over 12 bases. CDR1 DFQATT and CDR2 SNEGSKA come from the germline V gene (reference sequence). Losses at the gene ends were 2 bases for V and 5 bases for J; bases not matched to a gene: 9. CDR3 size: 16 residues. CDR3 in DNA: TGCAGTGCTAGACCATCGGGGACAGGGGGCGCGTATGGCTACACCTTC. This codes for CSARPSGTGGAYGYTF.

This clonotype appeared a few times. The genes are TRBV11-1 and TRBJ2-1; no reliable D call. V was clipped by 1 base and J by 6 bases, with 7 bases between them. Germline CDR1 reads SGHAT; CDR2 reads FQDESV (reference sequence). The CDR3 sequence is 13 residues long. This CDR3 reads CASSLEGPNEQFF. Here the CDR3 DNA reads TGTGCCAGCAGCTTAGAAGGTCCCAATGAGCAGTTCTTC. Using reference TRBV11-1 and TRBJ2-1 for the parts outside the CDR3, the full variable domain is EAEVAQSPRYKITEKSQAVAFWCDPISGHATLYWYRQILGQGPELLVQFQDESVVDDSQLPKDRFSAERLKGVDSTLKIQPAELGDSAMYLCASSLEGPNEQFFGPGTRLTVL.

This chain joins TRBV12-3 or TRBV12-4 and TRBJ2-3; possibly TRBD2 for D (5 bases). CDR3 length equals 14 residues. The germline V and J ends were trimmed by 6 bases and 6 bases, with 16 bases remaining between them. The CDR3 sequence is CASSPGIRSDTQYF. Written as DNA, the CDR3 is TGTGCCAGCAGCCCCGGGATTAGATCGGATACGCAGTATTTT.

This clonotype occurred a few times. This chain connects TRBV7-2 to TRBJ2-5; a weak D match, TRBD2 (7 bases). Germline CDR1 is SGHTA and CDR2 is FQGNSA. V dropped 5 bases and J dropped 4 bases, with 14 bases sitting between them. The CDR3 sequence is 14 residues long. In nucleotides, the CDR3 is TGTGCCAGCAGCGTCCAGGGGAGGGGAGAGACCCAGTACTTC. Protein sequence: CASSVQGRGETQYF.

CDR3 DNA sequence: TGTGCCAGCAGCAGACCGACAGCGGGAGGGGTCAGAGAGCAGTACTTC. Translation: CASSRPTAGGVREQYF. The chain links TRBV7-2 to TRBJ2-5, with 10 positions matching TRBD2. This CDR3 contains 16 residues. V lost 5 bases and J lost 11; bases outside the gene matches: 17. Germline values: CDR1 SGHTA, CDR2 FQGNSA.

This clonotype showed up just once. The rearrangement joins TRBV20-1 to TRBJ2-4; possibly TRBD1 for D (5 bases). The CDR3 runs 12 residues. Germline values: CDR1 DFQATT, CDR2 SNEGSKA (reference sequence). The ends were cut back, 5 bases at V and 7 bases at J, with 12 bases in the middle. The CDR3 DNA sequence: TGCAGTGCTTCCGACAGATATAACATTCAGTACTTC. Protein: CSASDRYNIQYF.

On this clonotype: A much larger clone lies a single base off, so this may be a read error. The genes are TRBV29-1 and TRBJ2-4, with a possible D match to TRBD2 (5 bases). V was cut by 7 bases and J by 8 bases, with 18 bases left in between. The CDR3 spans 13 residues. CDR1 and CDR2 from the germline V gene are SQVTM and ANQGSEA. The CDR3 reads CSGRGAPGYIQYF. The DNA of the CDR3 is TGCAGCGGCCGAGGAGCCCCGGGGTACATTCAGTACTTC.

There are many counts of this clonotype. The chain uses TRBV7-2 and TRBJ2-5, with D unresolved. The length of the CDR3 is 13 residues. The germline CDR1 and CDR2 sequences are SGHTA and FQGNSA. V shed 1 base and J shed 5 bases, with 8 bases lying between them. CDR3 region: CASSLGPGETQYF. Written as DNA, the CDR3 is TGTGCCAGCAGCTTAGGGCCCGGGGAGACCCAGTACTTC.

V is TRBV27 and J is TRBJ2-1; perhaps TRBD2 as D (5 bases). Per the germline V gene, CDR1 is MNHEY and CDR2 is SMNVEV (reference sequence). This CDR3 spans 16 amino acids. The V and J ends lost 7 bases and 0 bases respectively, with 16 bases between them. Here the CDR3 reads CASTHPGGPSYNEQFF. DNA of the CDR3: TGTGCCAGCACCCATCCGGGCGGGCCCTCCTACAATGAGCAGTTCTTC.

This clonotype came up a few times. The V and J genes are TRBV29-1 and TRBJ1-6; D call uncertain. Looked up from germline, CDR1 is SQVTM and CDR2 is ANQGSEA. CDR3 length: 12 amino acids. V was clipped by 6 bases and J by 13 bases, with 16 bases between them. Here the CDR3 DNA reads TGCAGCGTCGTGGGCCAAGAAGGCCCCCTCCACTTT. Its translation is CSVVGQEGPLHF.

This clonotype has just a few counts. This chain uses TRBV4-2 with TRBJ1-4; D is undetermined. The germline V gene has CDR1 LGHNA and CDR2 YNFKEQ. The CDR3 covers 16 residues. The V end lost 5 bases, the J end lost 0 bases, and 13 bases lay between the germline ends. CDR3 in DNA: TGTGCCAGCAGCTTTTTTTGGGAAGCAACTAATGAAAAACTGTTTTTT. Its protein is CASSFFWEATNEKLFF.

The chain recombines TRBV6-5 with TRBJ2-7; D unresolved. The ends were cut back, 1 base at V and 6 bases at J, with 4 bases in the middle. CDR1 is MNHEY and CDR2 is SVGAGI in the germline V gene. This CDR3 is built from 11 residues. The CDR3 is CASSYLGEQYF. In DNA, the CDR3 is TGTGCCAGCAGTTACTTGGGCGAGCAGTACTTC.

The chain has TRBV29-1 and TRBJ2-1; D gene ambiguous. The CDR3 is 12 residues long. Between the trimmed V and J ends, which lost 2 bases and 2 bases, there was a span of 4 bases. Germline values: CDR1 SQVTM, CDR2 ANQGSEA. In DNA, the CDR3 is TGCAGCGTTGAATGGGCCTACAATGAGCAGTTCTTC. This gives the protein CSVEWAYNEQFF.

This clonotype has a single count. The CDR3 bases are TGTGCCAGCAGCCCCCCGGGACAGTTAGGGCAGTACTTC. Amino acid sequence: CASSPPGQLGQYF. V gene TRBV11-2 combines with J gene TRBJ2-5; 7 bases fit TRBD1. This CDR3 is 13 amino acids long. Germline CDR1 is SGHAT and CDR2 is FQNNGV. V shed 5 bases and J 11 bases; nucleotides not matched to a gene: 11.

With respect to this clonotype: A clone one base away is much larger, so this may be a read error. In DNA form, the CDR3 reads TGCAGCGCTGAATGGGGTCCCAGGCTTGTAGCCGGCCCAAAGCCTAGCACAGATACGCAGTATTTT. Protein sequence: CSAEWGPRLVAGPKPSTDTQYF. V usage is TRBV29-1 and J usage is TRBJ2-3; the D is unclear. The germline V gene has CDR1 SQVTM and CDR2 ANQGSEA. This CDR3 contains 22 residues.

This chain links TRBV25-1 with TRBJ2-1; 11 bases match TRBD1. V gave up 3 bases and J gave up 8 bases; unmatched junction bases: 9. The CDR3 has 16 residues. CDR1 and CDR2 from the germline V gene are MGHDK and SYGVNS. The chain's CDR3 is CASSDERTGGLDEQFF. The CDR3 DNA reads as TGTGCCAGCAGTGATGAAAGGACAGGGGGCTTGGATGAGCAGTTCTTC.

In its sample, this clonotype was seen a few times. V is TRBV7-9 and J is TRBJ2-7; tentative D call: TRBD2 (5 bases). The tail of the sequence fits TRBJ2-5 better, so the J call may be wrong. This CDR3 is 13 amino acids long. Germline V gene data show CDR1 as SEHNR and CDR2 as FQNEAQ (reference sequence). CDR3 loop: CASSLEGRETQYF. DNA for the CDR3: TGTGCCAGCAGCTTAGAAGGGAGAGAGACCCAGTACTTC.

V and J are TRBV20-1 and TRBJ1-6; unclear D gene. CDR1 is DFQATT, CDR2 SNEGSKA, per germline (reference sequence). The length of the CDR3 is 16 residues. The V and J ends lost 5 bases and 3 bases respectively, with 17 bases between them. CDR3 DNA: TGCAGTGCTCTACCCCGACAAGATATCTATAATTCACCCCTCCACTTT. Protein product: CSALPRQDIYNSPLHF.

This clonotype was seen more than once but under ten times. The chain couples TRBV9 to TRBJ2-1; no reliable D call. The CDR3 is 15 amino acids. CDR1 is SGDLS, CDR2 YYNGEE, per germline. Trimming removed 0 bases from V and 4 bases from J, with 11 bases in between. CDR3 bases: TGTGCCAGCAGCGTAGCGGCAGGCGATTACAATGAGCAGTTCTTC. This gives the protein CASSVAAGDYNEQFF.

This chain uses TRBV4-2 with TRBJ2-4; 8 nucleotides line up with TRBD2. The CDR3 contains 15 residues. V shed 2 bases and J 13 bases; nucleotides not matched to a gene: 13. Germline values: CDR1 LGHNA, CDR2 YNFKEQ. In DNA, the CDR3 is TGTGCCAGCAGCCAATTAGGGACTAGGGCAGGGGAGCAGTACTTC. Protein sequence: CASSQLGTRAGEQYF.

The chain has TRBV29-1 and TRBJ1-2; maybe TRBD1 (5 bases). Germline CDR1 and CDR2: SQVTM and ANQGSEA. Trimming took off 1 base at V and 4 bases at J, with 19 bases between the two ends. There are 16 residues in the CDR3. The CDR3 spells CSVEGKGMGPGYGYTF. The CDR3 bases are TGCAGCGTTGAAGGGAAGGGCATGGGACCGGGCTATGGCTACACCTTC.

The J gene is TRBJ2-3, the V gene TRBV7-3, with D hard to call. V was cut by 5 bases and J by 6 bases, with 15 bases left in between. CDR1 SGHTA and CDR2 FQGTGA come from the germline V gene. The CDR3 has 14 residues. CDR3 sequence reads: CASSNRANADTQYF. CDR3 nucleotide sequence: TGTGCCAGCAGCAACCGGGCAAACGCGGATACGCAGTATTTT.

This clonotype was observed at least ten times. CDR3 nucleotides: TGCAGTGCTAGAGATTGGAAGGGGGGTCCTCAGCCCCAGCATTTT. This encodes CSARDWKGGPQPQHF. The J gene is TRBJ1-5, the V gene TRBV20-1; D may be TRBD1 (6 bases). This CDR3 region has 15 residues. Trimming stripped 0 bases from V and 6 bases from J, with 15 bases between. In germline, CDR1 is DFQATT, CDR2 SNEGSKA (reference sequence).

This clonotype was recorded at least ten times. J is TRBJ2-5 and V is TRBV4-3; 9 bases align to TRBD1. The J segment lost 4 bases and the V segment lost 0 bases, leaving 3 bases of the junction unmatched. This CDR3 region has 15 residues. Germline V gene lookup returns CDR1 LGHNA and CDR2 YSLEER. CDR3 nucleotide sequence: TGCGCCAGCAGCCAAGAAGGGACAGGGAGAGAGACCCAGTACTTC. Its protein is CASSQEGTGRETQYF.

The table lists this clonotype with a few counts. V usage is TRBV29-1 and J usage is TRBJ1-2, with D unresolved. The V gene's germline CDR1 is SQVTM and CDR2 ANQGSEA. This CDR3 has 15 residues. V lost 7 bases, J lost 6 bases, and 24 bases lay in between. DNA of the CDR3: TGCAGCGACGTCATCTGGGAGGATGCCCTAGATGGCTACACCTTC. This sequence encodes CSDVIWEDALDGYTF.

J is TRBJ2-2 and V is TRBV6-4; D is undetermined. Looked up from germline, CDR1 is MRHNA and CDR2 is SNTAGT. Trimming stripped 6 bases from V and 0 bases from J, with 8 bases between. The CDR3 is 14 amino acids. Here the CDR3 reads CASRGRTNTGELFF. As DNA, the CDR3 is TGTGCCAGCAGAGGTCGGACGAACACCGGGGAGCTGTTTTTT.

The chain is built from TRBV12-3 or TRBV12-4 and TRBJ1-4, with TRBD1 identical over 9 bases. CDR3 length: 13 residues. J lost 7 bases, V lost 6 bases, and 3 bases had no gene match. The CDR3 loop is CASRGQGSEKLFF. The DNA of the CDR3 is TGTGCCAGCAGAGGACAGGGGAGTGAAAAACTGTTTTTT.

A few counts support this clonotype. The gene calls are TRBV3-1 and TRBJ1-6; no definite D call. The germline gives CDR1 LGHDT, CDR2 YNNKEL (reference sequence). V was clipped by 0 bases and J by 10 bases, with 13 bases between them. CDR3 length: 15 amino acids. The CDR3 reads CASSQEGGDGSPLHF. CDR3 bases: TGTGCCAGCAGCCAAGAGGGCGGGGATGGATCACCCCTCCACTTT.